This T cell receptor (beta chain) was sequenced during a study of vaccination and CD4 T cells after COVID-19. Looking at the study overall: Convalescent donors totaled six males and four females, including two who were Hispanic. Control cultures were given a CEFX pool, an HIV-1 Nef pool, or no peptide.

Regarding treatment: approximately 10-day PBMC culture with coronavirus spike peptide pools or control peptides (ViraFEST assay). This clonotype showed up just a few times. Its specificity is not known. At the Johns Hopkins FTIC core, DNA taken from cultured CD4+ T cells was sequenced by way of the Oncomine TCR Beta short-read assay. TCRdb analysed the PCR reads with MiXCR anew, one entry per CDR3 protein. The repertoire holds 3,000 to 4,000 distinct CDR3 sequences, with roughly two fifths as singletons. Germline V gene lookup returns CDR1 LNHDA and CDR2 SQIVND (reference sequence). Trimming took off 5 bases at V and 4 bases at J, with 11 bases between the two ends. This CDR3 contains 13 residues.

The J gene is TRBJ2-5, the V gene TRBV19; perhaps D is TRBD1 or TRBD2 (5 bases each). Sequencing used CD4+ T cells from blood, cultured in vitro. This TCR derives from a human donor who had recovered from COVID-19. The CDR3 coding sequence is TGTGCCAGTAGTCTGAACGGGGCAGAGACCCAGTACTTC. It yields the protein CASSLNGAETQYF. Full variable domain (remainder filled in from reference TRBV19 and TRBJ2-5): DGGITQSPKYLFRKEGQNVTLSCEQNLNHDAMYWYRQDPGQGLRLIYYSQIVNDFQKGDIAEGYSVSREKKESFPLTVTSAQKNPTAFYLCASSLNGAETQYFGPGTRLLVL.